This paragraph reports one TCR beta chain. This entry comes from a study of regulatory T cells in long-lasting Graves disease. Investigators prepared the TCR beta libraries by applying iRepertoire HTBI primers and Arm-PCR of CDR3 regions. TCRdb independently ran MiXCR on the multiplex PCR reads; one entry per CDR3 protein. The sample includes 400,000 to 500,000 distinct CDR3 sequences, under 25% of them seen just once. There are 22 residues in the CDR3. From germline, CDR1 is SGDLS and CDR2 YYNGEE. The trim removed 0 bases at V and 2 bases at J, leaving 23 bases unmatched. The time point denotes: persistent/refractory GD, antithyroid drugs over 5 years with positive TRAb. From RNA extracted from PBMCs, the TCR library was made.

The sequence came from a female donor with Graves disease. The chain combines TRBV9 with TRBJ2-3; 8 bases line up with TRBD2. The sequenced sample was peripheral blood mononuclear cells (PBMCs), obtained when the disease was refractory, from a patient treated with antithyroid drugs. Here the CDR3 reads CASSVESGASGPQNRPTDTQYF. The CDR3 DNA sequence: TGTGCCAGCAGCGTAGAGTCTGGGGCTAGCGGGCCTCAAAACCGACCCACAGATACGCAGTATTTT.